The 5 T cell receptor beta chains below all came from one sample that was sequenced in a study of beta chain features in type 1 diabetes. TCRB transcripts that were expressed got sequenced, as all of the isolated RNA had been reverse transcribed. The repertoire was sequenced with immunoSEQ multiplex PCR; TCRdb's copy has only in-frame clones and lacks some. The sample holds hundreds of thousands of clones, about 30% seen once. The sample taken for sequencing was naive CD4+ T cells from blood. These receptors all come from a man between 18 and 29 years old in good health.

This chain uses TRBV10-3 with TRBJ2-1; 13 positions match TRBD2. CDR3 length equals 14 residues. The V segment lost 11 bases and the J segment 4 bases; nucleotides outside the gene matches: 5. CDR1 is ENHRY, CDR2 SYGVKD, per germline. CDR3: CAAGLAGVYNEQFF. CDR3 bases: TGTGCCGCTGGACTAGCGGGAGTATACAATGAGCAGTTCTTC.

The gene calls are TRBV6-5 and TRBJ2-1, with D maybe TRBD2 (5 bases). The CDR3 extends over 14 amino acids. Germline V gene lookup returns CDR1 MNHEY and CDR2 SVGAGI. Trimming shortened V by 6 bases and J by 0 bases, and 9 bases separated the two germline ends. The CDR3 nucleotides read TGTGCCAGCAGCAAGCGGAGCTCCTACAATGAGCAGTTCTTC. Translated: CASSKRSSYNEQFF.

In this sample, this clone turned up a few times. This CDR3 is CAWSVRGTANEKLFF. In DNA form, the CDR3 reads TGTGCCTGGAGTGTACGCGGGACAGCGAATGAAAAACTGTTTTTT. The chain links TRBV30 to TRBJ1-4, with 7 bases lining up with TRBD1. J lost 5 bases, V lost 0 bases, and 6 bases had no gene match. Germline CDR1 reads GTSNPN; CDR2 reads SVGIG (reference sequence). The CDR3 covers 15 residues.

This clone was seen a handful of times. The chain has TRBV30 and TRBJ2-1; 7 positions agree with TRBD2. The V segment lost 3 bases and the J segment 4 bases; nucleotides outside the gene matches: 12. The germline V gene encodes CDR1 GTSNPN and CDR2 SVGIG (reference sequence). The CDR3 spans 16 residues. The CDR3 here is CAWSARRRGMYNEQFF. CDR3 nucleotides: TGTGCCTGGAGCGCCCGCCGGCGGGGGATGTACAATGAGCAGTTCTTC.

This clone occurred a few times. The chain combines TRBV18 with TRBJ2-7; D not resolved. The CDR3 is 13 amino acids. Trimming shortened V by 2 bases and J by 3 bases, and 8 bases separated the two germline ends. CDR1 is KGHSH and CDR2 is LQKENI in the germline V gene. The CDR3 region is CASSPARNYEQYF. The CDR3 DNA follows: TGTGCCAGCTCACCAGCCCGTAACTACGAGCAGTACTTC. The full variable domain, in which reference TRBV18 and TRBJ2-7 provide the parts outside the CDR3, is NAGVMQNPRHLVRRRGQEARLRCSPMKGHSHVYWYRQLPEEGLKFMVYLQKENIIDESGMPKERFSAEFPKEGPSILRIQQVVRGDSAAYFCASSPARNYEQYFGPGTRLTVT.